This is a list of T cell receptor beta chains from one sample in a study of cytomegalovirus exposure and HLA in healthy donors. The protocol was immunoSEQ multiplex PCR, while the TCRdb copy is restricted to in-frame clones and leaves out a portion. Of 110,000 or so clones in the sample, 67% are singletons; the top ten hold about 8.5%. The sequenced sample consisted of PBMCs. All receptors derive from a man between 18 and 29 years old in good health and CMV-seropositive. Each CDR3 is given with its conserved first and last residue. The D gene is left open where the match is weak. Part of the rows lack a size; the others show once, few, many or a class for expanded clones.

TRBD1	14	few	TRBJ2-7	TRBV5-1	CASKEGQGLYEQYF	TGCGCCAGCAAGGAGGGACAGGGGCTTTACGAGCAGTACTTC
-	14	-	TRBJ1-1	TRBV5-4	CASSLPGLGTEAFF	TGTGCCAGCAGCTTACCAGGATTGGGCACTGAAGCTTTCTTT
TRBD1	13	-	TRBJ2-5	TRBV6-1	CASRRQGRETQYF	TGTGCCAGCAGAAGACAGGGCAGAGAGACCCAGTACTTC
TRBD2	15	few	TRBJ2-1	TRBV6-4	CASSGSSGAMNEQFF	TGTGCCAGCTCCGGTTCTAGCGGCGCGATGAATGAGCAGTTCTTC
-	15	-	TRBJ2-1	TRBV19	CASSPVPSPSNEQFF	TGTGCCAGTAGCCCAGTACCTAGCCCATCGAATGAGCAGTTCTTC
-	12	-	TRBJ1-1	TRBV29-1	CSGRLENTEAFF	TGCAGCGGGCGACTGGAGAACACTGAAGCTTTCTTT
TRBD1	15	-	TRBJ1-5	TRBV6-5	CASHAGTGGNQPQHF	TGTGCCAGCCACGCCGGGACAGGAGGCAATCAGCCCCAGCATTTT
-	15	-	TRBJ1-2	TRBV5-4	CASSLDGSGGYGYTF	TGTGCCAGCAGCTTAGACGGAAGCGGGGGCTATGGCTACACCTTC
-	11	-	TRBJ1-2	TRBV7-9	CASITENGYTF	TGTGCCAGCATAACAGAGAATGGCTACACCTTC
TRBD2	20	-	TRBJ2-6	TRBV9	CASSVRPALAGATGANVLTF	TGTGCCAGCAGCGTGAGGCCCGCCCTAGCGGGGGCCACTGGGGCCAACGTCCTGACTTTC
-	16	-	TRBJ2-5	TRBV7-9	CASSLLSGRAGETQYF	TGTGCCAGCAGCTTACTGTCGGGCAGGGCGGGGGAGACCCAGTACTTC
TRBD1	15	few	TRBJ1-2	TRBV5-1	CASSSTLTGGGGYTF	TGCGCCAGCAGCTCGACCTTGACAGGGGGCGGCGGCTACACCTTC
-	13	-	TRBJ1-1	TRBV5-1	CATRQVSNTEAFF	TGCGCCACACGACAGGTTTCGAACACTGAAGCTTTCTTT
-	14	-	TRBJ2-4	TRBV7-9	CASSLTGGKNIQYF	TGTGCCAGCAGCCTGACTGGTGGCAAGAACATTCAGTACTTC
TRBD1	12	-	TRBJ1-2	TRBV28	CASSTYRGGYTF	TGTGCCAGCAGTACCTACAGGGGTGGCTACACCTTC
TRBD2	15	-	TRBJ2-7	TRBV5-4	CASSFGGGSSYEQYF	TGTGCCAGCAGCTTCGGGGGGGGCTCCTCCTACGAGCAGTACTTC
TRBD1	17	-	TRBJ2-1	TRBV6-1	CASSAITGAGAYNEQFF	TGTGCCAGCAGTGCGATTACAGGGGCCGGGGCGTACAATGAGCAGTTCTTC
-	12	-	TRBJ1-1	TRBV2	CASNGGGTEAFF	TGTGCCAGCAATGGGGGGGGCACTGAAGCTTTCTTT
TRBD1	15	-	TRBJ2-1	TRBV7-6	CASSRQGWGSNEQFF	TGTGCCAGCAGCCGACAGGGCTGGGGATCGAATGAGCAGTTCTTC
-	13	once	TRBJ1-1	TRBV11-3	CASSPPRGTEAFF	TGTGCCAGCAGCCCACCCCGAGGGACTGAAGCTTTCTTT
-	14	-	TRBJ2-5	TRBV10-3	CAISDTGGQETQYF	TGTGCCATCTCGGATACGGGGGGCCAGGAGACCCAGTACTTC
-	17	-	TRBJ2-3	TRBV6-1	CASSDIWPFESTDTQYF	TGTGCCAGCAGTGATATTTGGCCGTTTGAAAGCACAGATACGCAGTATTTT